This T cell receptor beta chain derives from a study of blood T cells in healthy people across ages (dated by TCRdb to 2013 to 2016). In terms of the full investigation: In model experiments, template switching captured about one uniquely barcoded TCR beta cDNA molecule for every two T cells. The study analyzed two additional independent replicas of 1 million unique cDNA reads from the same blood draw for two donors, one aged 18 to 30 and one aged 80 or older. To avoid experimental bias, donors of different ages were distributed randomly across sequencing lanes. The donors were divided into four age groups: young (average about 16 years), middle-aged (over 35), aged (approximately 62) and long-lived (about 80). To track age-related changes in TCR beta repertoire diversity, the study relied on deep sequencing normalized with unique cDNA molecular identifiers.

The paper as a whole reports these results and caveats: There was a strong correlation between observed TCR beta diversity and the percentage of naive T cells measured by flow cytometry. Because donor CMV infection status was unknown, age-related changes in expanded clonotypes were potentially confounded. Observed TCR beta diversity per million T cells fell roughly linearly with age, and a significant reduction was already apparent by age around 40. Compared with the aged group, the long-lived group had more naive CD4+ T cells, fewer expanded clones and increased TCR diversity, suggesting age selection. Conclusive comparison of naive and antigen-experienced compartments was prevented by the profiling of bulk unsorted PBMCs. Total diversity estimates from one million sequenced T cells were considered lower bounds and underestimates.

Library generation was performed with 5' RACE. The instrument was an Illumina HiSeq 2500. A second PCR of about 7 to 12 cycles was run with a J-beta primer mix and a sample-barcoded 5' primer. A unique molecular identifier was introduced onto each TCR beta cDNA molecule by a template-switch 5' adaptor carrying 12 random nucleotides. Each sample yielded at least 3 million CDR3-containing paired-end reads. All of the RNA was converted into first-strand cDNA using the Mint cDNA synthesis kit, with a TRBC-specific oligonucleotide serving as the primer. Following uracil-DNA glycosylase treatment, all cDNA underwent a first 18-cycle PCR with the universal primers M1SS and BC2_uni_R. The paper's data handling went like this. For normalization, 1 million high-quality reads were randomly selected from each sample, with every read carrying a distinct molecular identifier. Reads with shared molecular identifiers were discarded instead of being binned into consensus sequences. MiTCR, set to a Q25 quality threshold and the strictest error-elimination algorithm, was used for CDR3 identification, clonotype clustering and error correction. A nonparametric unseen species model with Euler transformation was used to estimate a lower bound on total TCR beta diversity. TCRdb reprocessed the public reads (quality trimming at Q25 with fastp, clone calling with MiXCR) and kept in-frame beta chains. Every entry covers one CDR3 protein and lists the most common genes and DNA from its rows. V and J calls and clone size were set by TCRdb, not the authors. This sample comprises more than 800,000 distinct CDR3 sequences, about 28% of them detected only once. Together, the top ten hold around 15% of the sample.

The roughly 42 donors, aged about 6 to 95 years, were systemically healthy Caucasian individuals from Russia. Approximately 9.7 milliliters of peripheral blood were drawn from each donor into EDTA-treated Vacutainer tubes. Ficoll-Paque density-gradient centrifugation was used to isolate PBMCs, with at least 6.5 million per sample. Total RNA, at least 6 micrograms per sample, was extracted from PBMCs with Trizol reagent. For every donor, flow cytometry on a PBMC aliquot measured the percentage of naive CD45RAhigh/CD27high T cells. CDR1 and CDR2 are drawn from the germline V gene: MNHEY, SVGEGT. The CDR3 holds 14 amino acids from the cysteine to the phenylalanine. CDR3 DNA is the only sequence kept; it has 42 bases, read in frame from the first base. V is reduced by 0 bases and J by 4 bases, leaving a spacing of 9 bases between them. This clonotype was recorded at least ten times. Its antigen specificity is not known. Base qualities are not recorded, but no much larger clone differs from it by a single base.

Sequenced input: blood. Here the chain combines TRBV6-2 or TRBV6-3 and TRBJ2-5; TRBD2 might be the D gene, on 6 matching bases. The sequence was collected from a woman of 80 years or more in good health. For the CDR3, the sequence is CASSYSGAGETQYF. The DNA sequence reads TGTGCCAGCAGTTACTCCGGAGCGGGAGAGACCCAGTACTTC.